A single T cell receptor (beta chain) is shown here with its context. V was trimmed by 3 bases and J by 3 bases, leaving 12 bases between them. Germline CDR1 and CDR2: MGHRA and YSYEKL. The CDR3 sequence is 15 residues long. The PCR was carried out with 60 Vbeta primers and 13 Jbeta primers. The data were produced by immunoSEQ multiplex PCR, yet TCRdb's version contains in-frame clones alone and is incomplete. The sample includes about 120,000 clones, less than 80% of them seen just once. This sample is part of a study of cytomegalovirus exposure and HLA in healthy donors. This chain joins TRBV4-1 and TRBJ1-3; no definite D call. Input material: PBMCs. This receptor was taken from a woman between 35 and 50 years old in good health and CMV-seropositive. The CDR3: CASSQRGLGGNTIYF. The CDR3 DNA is TGCGCCAGCAGCCAGCGGGGTTTGGGTGGAAACACCATATATTTT.